This T cell receptor beta chain is drawn from a study of T cell repertoires in cytomegalovirus infection. Study-level background: An indication of both CMV infection and matching HLA type came from public TCR beta signatures.

Remarks on this clonotype: Its antigen remains unidentified.

From the reads, TCRdb called clonotypes with MiXCR, one entry per CDR3 protein. The profile shows some 100,000 distinct CDR3 sequences, 29% of them singletons. General study results and limits: There were HLA-C-restricted CMV-specific TCR beta clonotypes dominating the ex vivo response.

This material consisted of CD8+ T cells from cultured PBMCs, taken from culture after CMV antigen stimulation. This clonotype originated in a human donor in good health (CMV status not recorded). Some clones in this sample may be carry-over from other donors' samples.

CDR3 residues: CASSFPLNTEAFF. The CDR3 DNA is TGTGCCAGCAGCTTTCCCCTGAACACTGAAGCTTTCTTT. The chain employs TRBV7-9 and TRBJ1-1; D not certain. Germline CDR1 reads SEHNR; CDR2 reads FQNEAQ (reference sequence). Trimming left V 3 bases short and J 0 bases short, with 5 bases between. The CDR3 covers 13 residues.